This TCR beta chain was obtained from a study of blood T cell repertoires in COVID-19. CDR3 length: 19 residues. V lost 0 bases, J lost 7 bases, and 12 bases stayed unmatched. Germline V gives CDR1 SGHAT, CDR2 FQNNGV. TCRdb keeps only in-frame clones here, not all; method: immunoSEQ multiplex PCR. This sample yields about 120,000 clones, of which about 89% are seen a single time; roughly 11% belongs to the top ten. Sequencing input: peripheral blood. The V and J genes are TRBV11-2 and TRBJ2-1; TRBD2 matches 13 bases. This receptor was identified in a woman aged 70-85 years with COVID-19, enrolled during active disease. The CDR3 is CASSLDLTSGGASLNEQFF. The CDR3 nucleotides read TGTGCCAGCAGCTTAGATCTCACTAGCGGGGGGGCTAGTCTTAATGAGCAGTTCTTC.